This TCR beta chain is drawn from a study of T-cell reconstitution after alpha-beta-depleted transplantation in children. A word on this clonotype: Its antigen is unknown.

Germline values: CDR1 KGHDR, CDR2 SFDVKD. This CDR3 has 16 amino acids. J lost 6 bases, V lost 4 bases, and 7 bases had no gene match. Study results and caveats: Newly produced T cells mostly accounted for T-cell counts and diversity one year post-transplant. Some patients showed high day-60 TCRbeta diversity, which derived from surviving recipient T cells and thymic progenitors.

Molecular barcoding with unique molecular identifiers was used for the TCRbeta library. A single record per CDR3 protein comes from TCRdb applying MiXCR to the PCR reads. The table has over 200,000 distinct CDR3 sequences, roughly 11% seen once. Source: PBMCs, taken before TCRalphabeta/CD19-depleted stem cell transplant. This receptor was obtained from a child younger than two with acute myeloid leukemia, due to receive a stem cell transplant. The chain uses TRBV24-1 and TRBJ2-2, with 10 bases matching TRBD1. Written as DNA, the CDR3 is TGTGCCACCAGTGACTTGGGACAGGGGCTCGCCGGGGAGCTGTTTTTT. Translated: CATSDLGQGLAGELFF.